This entry lists 4 T cell receptor beta chains sequenced from one sample in a study of neoadjuvant anti-PD-1 for oral cavity cancer. Time point given: after neoadjuvant nivolumab, at surgical resection. TCRdb's table, derived via immunoSEQ multiplex PCR, lists solely in-frame clones and lacks some. Among some 33,000 clones listed, just under 80% were seen once. The specimen comprised PBMCs, sampled after nivolumab (anti-PD-1) treatment. All receptors derive from a person aged 40 to 85 with oral cavity squamous cell carcinoma.

The V call is TRBV6-5, the J call TRBJ1-4, with no clear D. This CDR3 spans 14 amino acids. Germline CDR1 and CDR2: MNHEY and SVGAGI. Trimming left V 4 bases short and J 4 bases short, with 10 bases between. The CDR3 bases are TGTGCCAGCAGTTCCCCGAGCCTTAATGAAAAACTGTTTTTT. Its translation is CASSSPSLNEKLFF.

The gene calls are TRBV4-3 and TRBJ1-6, with 8 bases aligning to TRBD1. V shed 1 base and J 8 bases; nucleotides not matched to a gene: 4. Germline CDR1 reads LGHNA; CDR2 reads YSLEER. This CDR3 has 15 residues. CDR3 DNA: TGCGCCAGCAGCCAAGCGAGACAGGGGTATTCACCCCTCCACTTT. Translated, it gives CASSQARQGYSPLHF.

This clone was detected only a few times. The rearrangement joins TRBV27 to TRBJ2-7; perhaps TRBD1 as D (5 bases). The CDR3 has 13 residues. Germline V gives CDR1 MNHEY, CDR2 SMNVEV (reference sequence). Trimming took off 5 bases at V and 2 bases at J, with 10 bases between the two ends. The CDR3 coding sequence is TGTGCCAGCAGTCCTATGACAGCCTACGAGCAGTACTTC. Translating it yields CASSPMTAYEQYF.

The rearrangement joins TRBV4-1 to TRBJ2-2, with TRBD2 matching over 7 bases. CDR3 length: 17 amino acids. Losses at the gene ends were 3 bases for V and 0 bases for J; bases not matched to a gene: 7. Germline assignment: CDR1 MGHRA and CDR2 YSYEKL. The CDR3 DNA sequence: TGCGCCAGCAGCCAGGGGGGGTCGTTCGCGAACACCGGGGAGCTGTTTTTT. It yields the protein CASSQGGSFANTGELFF.